This T cell receptor beta chain was documented in a study of early T cells in non-severe SARS-CoV-2 infection. Across the whole study: Bulk RNA taken from unsorted whole blood was sequenced, leaving chains unpaired. Points from the study as a whole: Clonotype matching in VDJdb favored anti-spike CD8 responses and did not capture private and CD4 specificities.

Each single cDNA molecule received a unique molecular identifier. Each CDR3 protein is one row after TCRdb ran MiXCR on the 5' RACE reads. The sample yields approximately 69,000 distinct CDR3 sequences, about an eighth seen once. The CDR3 sequence is 12 residues long. Trimming pared 2 bases from V and 5 bases from J, leaving 4 bases between. Remarks on this clonotype: What it binds is not known.

The sample consisted of whole blood, taken at baseline. The TCR originated in an adult who was a healthcare worker with PCR-confirmed SARS-CoV-2 infection or an uninfected control (not recorded which). V and J are TRBV12-3 or TRBV12-4 and TRBJ2-1; D is unclear. The DNA for the CDR3 is TGTGCCAGCAGTTTACCCAACAATGAGCAGTTCTTC. The encoded protein is CASSLPNNEQFF.